This T cell receptor beta chain was retrieved from a study of cytomegalovirus exposure and HLA in healthy donors. Study-wide results and caveats: In an earlier analysis, about 87% or about 30%: the productive usage of most TCR beta V segments.

The study ran its PCR with 60 Vbeta and 13 Jbeta primers. The repertoire was sequenced with immunoSEQ multiplex PCR; TCRdb's copy has only in-frame clones and lacks some. The sample carries about 160,000 clones, approximately 80% recorded once. About this clone itself: The target antigen is unknown.

The length of the CDR3 is 17 residues. The germline gives CDR1 SGHTA, CDR2 FQGNSA. The V and J ends lost 0 bases and 4 bases, in that order; junction bases with no gene match: 8. The sequence was obtained from a woman aged 40 to 55 in good health and CMV-seropositive. The genes are TRBV7-2 and TRBJ2-5; 10 bases align to TRBD2. The sequenced material came from PBMCs. The DNA for the CDR3 is TGTGCCAGCAGCTTAGCGGGAAAGGCTAGCGGGGGAGAGACCCAGTACTTC. Its translation: CASSLAGKASGGETQYF.